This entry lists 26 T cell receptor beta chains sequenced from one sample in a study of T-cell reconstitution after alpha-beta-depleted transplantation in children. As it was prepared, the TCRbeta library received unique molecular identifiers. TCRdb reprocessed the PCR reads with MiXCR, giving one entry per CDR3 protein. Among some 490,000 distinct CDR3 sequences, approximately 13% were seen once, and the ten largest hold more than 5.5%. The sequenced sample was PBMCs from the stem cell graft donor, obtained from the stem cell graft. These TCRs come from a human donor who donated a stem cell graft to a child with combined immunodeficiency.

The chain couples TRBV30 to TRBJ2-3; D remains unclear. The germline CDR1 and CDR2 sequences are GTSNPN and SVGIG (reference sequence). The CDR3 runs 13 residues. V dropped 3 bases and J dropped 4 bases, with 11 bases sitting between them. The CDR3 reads CAWSSSGPDTQYF. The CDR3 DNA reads TGTGCCTGGAGCAGTTCGGGCCCAGATACGCAGTATTTT.

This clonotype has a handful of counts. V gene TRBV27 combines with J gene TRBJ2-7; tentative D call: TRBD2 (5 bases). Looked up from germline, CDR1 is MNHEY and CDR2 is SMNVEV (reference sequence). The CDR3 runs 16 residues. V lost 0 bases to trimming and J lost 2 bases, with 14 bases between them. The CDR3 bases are TGTGCCAGCAGTTTATCTAGCGCCTCCTATACCTACGAGCAGTACTTC. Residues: CASSLSSASYTYEQYF.

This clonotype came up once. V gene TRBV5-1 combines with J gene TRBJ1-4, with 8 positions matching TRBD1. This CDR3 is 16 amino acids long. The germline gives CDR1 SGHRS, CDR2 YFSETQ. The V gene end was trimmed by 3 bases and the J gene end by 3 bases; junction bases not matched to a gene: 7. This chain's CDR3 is CASSSGQGLPNEKLFF. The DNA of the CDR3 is TGCGCCAGCAGCTCAGGACAGGGATTACCTAATGAAAAACTGTTTTTT.

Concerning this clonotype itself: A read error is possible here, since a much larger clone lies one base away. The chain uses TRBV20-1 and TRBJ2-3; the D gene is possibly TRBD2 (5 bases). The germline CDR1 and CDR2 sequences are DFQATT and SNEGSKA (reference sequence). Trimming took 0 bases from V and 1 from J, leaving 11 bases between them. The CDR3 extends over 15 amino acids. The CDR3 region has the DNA TGCAGTGCTAGAGACCTAGTGGGAGGCACAGATACGCAGTATTTT. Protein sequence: CSARDLVGGTDTQYF.

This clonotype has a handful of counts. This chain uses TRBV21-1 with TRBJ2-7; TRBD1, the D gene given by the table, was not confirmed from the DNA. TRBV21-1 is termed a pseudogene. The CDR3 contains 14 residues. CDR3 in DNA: TGTGCCAGCATCATTCGGGACCGGTCCTACGAGCAGTACTTC. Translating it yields CASIIRDRSYEQYF.

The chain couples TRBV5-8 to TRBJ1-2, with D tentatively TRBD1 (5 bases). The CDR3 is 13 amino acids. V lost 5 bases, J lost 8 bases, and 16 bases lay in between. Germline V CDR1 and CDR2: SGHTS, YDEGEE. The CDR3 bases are TGTGCCAGCAGACTCACCGGGACGGGGGGCTACACCTTC. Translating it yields CASRLTGTGGYTF.

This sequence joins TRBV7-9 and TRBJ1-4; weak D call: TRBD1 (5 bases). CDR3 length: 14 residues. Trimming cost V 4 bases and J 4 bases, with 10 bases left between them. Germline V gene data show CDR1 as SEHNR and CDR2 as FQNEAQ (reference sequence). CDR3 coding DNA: TGTGCCAGCAGCTCTCGCGGGGGTAATGAAAAACTGTTTTTT. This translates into CASSSRGGNEKLFF.

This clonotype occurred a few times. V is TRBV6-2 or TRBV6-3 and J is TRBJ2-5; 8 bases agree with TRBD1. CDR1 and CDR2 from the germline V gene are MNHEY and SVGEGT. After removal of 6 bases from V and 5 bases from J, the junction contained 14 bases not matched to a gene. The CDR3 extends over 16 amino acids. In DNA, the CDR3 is TGTGCCAGCAGCGACTGGACAGGGACCCTCCAGGAGACCCAGTACTTC. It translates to CASSDWTGTLQETQYF.

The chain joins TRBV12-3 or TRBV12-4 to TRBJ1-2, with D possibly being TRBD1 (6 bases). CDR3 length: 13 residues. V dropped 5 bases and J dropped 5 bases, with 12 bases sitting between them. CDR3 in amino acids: CASSLGGLYGYTF. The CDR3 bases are TGTGCCAGCAGTCTAGGGGGGTTGTATGGCTACACCTTC.

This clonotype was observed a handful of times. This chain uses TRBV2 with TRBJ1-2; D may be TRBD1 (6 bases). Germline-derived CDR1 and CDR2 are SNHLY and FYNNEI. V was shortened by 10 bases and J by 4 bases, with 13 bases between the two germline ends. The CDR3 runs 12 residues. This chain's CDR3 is CATQTGVYGYTF. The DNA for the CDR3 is TGTGCCACCCAGACAGGAGTCTATGGCTACACCTTC.

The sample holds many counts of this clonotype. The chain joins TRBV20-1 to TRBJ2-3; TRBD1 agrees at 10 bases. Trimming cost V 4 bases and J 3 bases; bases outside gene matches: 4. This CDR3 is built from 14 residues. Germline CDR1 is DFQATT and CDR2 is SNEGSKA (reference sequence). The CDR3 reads CSAKTGGVTDTQYF. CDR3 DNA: TGCAGTGCTAAGACAGGGGGCGTTACAGATACGCAGTATTTT.

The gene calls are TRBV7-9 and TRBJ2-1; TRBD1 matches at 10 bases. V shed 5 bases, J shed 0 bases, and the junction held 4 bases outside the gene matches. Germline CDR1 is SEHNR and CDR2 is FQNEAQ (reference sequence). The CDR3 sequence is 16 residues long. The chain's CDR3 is CASSSRTGGSYNEQFF. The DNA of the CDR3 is TGTGCCAGCAGCAGCCGGACAGGGGGCTCCTACAATGAGCAGTTCTTC.

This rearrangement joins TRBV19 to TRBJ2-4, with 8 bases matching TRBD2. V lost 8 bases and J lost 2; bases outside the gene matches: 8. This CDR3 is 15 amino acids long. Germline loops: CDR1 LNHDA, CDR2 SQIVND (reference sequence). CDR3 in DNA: TGTGCCAGTTCGGGACTAGAGACAACCAAAAACATTCAGTACTTC. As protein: CASSGLETTKNIQYF.

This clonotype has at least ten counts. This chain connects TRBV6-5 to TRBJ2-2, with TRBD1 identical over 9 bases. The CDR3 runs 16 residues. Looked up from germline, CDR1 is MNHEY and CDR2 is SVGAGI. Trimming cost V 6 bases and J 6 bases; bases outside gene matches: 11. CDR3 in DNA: TGTGCCAGCAGACCCCCGGGACAGGGATCGGCCGGGGAGCTGTTTTTT. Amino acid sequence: CASRPPGQGSAGELFF.

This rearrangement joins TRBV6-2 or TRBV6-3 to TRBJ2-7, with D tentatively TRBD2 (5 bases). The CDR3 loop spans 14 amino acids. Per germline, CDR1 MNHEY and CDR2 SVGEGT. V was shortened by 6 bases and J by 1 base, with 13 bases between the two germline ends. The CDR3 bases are TGTGCCAGCAGAGGCCTAGCCTCGTCCTACGAGCAGTACTTC. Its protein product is CASRGLASSYEQYF.

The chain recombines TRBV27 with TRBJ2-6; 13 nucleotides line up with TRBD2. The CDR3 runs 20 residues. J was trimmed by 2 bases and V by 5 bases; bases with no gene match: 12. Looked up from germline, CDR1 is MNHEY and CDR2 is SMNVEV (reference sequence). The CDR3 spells CASSPLTKLAGGPGANVLTF. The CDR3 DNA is TGTGCCAGCAGTCCACTAACTAAACTAGCGGGGGGGCCTGGGGCCAACGTCCTGACTTTC.

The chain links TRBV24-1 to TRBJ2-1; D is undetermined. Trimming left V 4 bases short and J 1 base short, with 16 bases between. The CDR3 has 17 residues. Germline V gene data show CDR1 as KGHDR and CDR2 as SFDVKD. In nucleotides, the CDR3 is TGTGCCACCAGTGAGTACTCGGCCCTCAAGTCCTACAATGAGCAGTTCTTC. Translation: CATSEYSALKSYNEQFF.

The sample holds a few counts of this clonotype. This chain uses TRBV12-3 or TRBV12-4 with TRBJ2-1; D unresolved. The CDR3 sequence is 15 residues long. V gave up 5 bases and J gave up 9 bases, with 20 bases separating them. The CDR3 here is CASSASPRLRSEQFF. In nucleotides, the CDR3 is TGTGCCAGCAGTGCATCCCCTCGACTCAGGAGTGAGCAGTTCTTC.

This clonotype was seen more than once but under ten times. CDR3 region: CASPTGSGTGELFF. CDR3 bases: TGTGCCAGCCCGACAGGGTCGGGCACCGGGGAGCTGTTTTTT. The chain joins TRBV7-2 to TRBJ2-2; 7 nucleotides agree with TRBD1. Unmatched junction bases numbered 7, after V lost 8 bases and J lost 4 bases. The germline CDR1 and CDR2 sequences are SGHTA and FQGNSA. This CDR3 has 14 residues.

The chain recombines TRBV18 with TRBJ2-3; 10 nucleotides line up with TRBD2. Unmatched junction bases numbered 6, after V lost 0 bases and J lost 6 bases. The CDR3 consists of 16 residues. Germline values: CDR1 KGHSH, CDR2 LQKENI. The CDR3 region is CASSPPILAGEDTQYF. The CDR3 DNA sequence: TGTGCCAGCTCACCACCGATCCTAGCGGGAGAGGATACGCAGTATTTT. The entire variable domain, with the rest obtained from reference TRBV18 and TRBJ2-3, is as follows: NAGVMQNPRHLVRRRGQEARLRCSPMKGHSHVYWYRQLPEEGLKFMVYLQKENIIDESGMPKERFSAEFPKEGPSILRIQQVVRGDSAAYFCASSPPILAGEDTQYFGPGTRLTVL.

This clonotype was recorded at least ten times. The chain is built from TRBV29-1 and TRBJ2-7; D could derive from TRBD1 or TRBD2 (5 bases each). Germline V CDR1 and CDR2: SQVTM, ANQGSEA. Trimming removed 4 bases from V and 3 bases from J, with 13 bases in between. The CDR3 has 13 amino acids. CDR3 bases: TGCAGCGTTGCCCCGGGACCAAACTACGAGCAGTACTTC. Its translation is CSVAPGPNYEQYF.

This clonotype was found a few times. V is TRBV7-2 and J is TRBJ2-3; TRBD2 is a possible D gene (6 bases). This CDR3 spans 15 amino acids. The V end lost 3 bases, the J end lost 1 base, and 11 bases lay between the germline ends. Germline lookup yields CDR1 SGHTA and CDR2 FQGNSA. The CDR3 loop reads CASSFNGGGTDTQYF. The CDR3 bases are TGTGCCAGCAGCTTTAATGGCGGGGGCACAGATACGCAGTATTTT.

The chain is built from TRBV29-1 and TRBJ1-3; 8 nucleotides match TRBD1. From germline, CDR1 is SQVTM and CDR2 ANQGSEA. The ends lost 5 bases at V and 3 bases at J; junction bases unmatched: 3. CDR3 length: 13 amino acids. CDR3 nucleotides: TGCAGCGTTACAGGGGGTCATGGAAACACCATATATTTT. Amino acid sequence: CSVTGGHGNTIYF.

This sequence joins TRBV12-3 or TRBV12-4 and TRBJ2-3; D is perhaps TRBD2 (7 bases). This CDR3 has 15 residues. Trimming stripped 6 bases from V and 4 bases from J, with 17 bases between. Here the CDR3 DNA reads TGTGCCAGCAGCCGTCGGGGGGCGGGAGCAGATACGCAGTATTTT. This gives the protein CASSRRGAGADTQYF.

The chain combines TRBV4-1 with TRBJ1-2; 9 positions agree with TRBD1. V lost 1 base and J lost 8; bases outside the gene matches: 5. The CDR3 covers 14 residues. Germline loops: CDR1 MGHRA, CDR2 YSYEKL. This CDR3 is CASSQGDRENGYTF. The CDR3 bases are TGCGCCAGCAGCCAAGGGGACAGGGAAAACGGCTACACCTTC.

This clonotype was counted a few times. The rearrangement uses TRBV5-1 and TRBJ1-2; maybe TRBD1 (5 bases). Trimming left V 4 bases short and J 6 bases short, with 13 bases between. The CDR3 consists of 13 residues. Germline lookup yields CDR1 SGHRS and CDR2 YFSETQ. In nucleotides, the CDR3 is TGCGCCAGCAGCCCCGGCAGGGTTAATGGCTACACCTTC. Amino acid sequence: CASSPGRVNGYTF.